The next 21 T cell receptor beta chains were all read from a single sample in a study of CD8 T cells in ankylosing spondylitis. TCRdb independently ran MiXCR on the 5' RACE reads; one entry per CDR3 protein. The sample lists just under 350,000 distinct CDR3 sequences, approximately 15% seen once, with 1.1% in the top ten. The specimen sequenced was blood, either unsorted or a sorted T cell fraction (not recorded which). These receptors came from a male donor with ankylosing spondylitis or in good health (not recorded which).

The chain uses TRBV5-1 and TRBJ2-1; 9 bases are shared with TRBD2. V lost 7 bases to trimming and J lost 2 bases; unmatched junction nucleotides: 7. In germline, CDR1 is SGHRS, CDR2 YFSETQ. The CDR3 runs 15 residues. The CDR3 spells CASGKIAGAYNEQFF. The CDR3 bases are TGCGCCAGCGGCAAGATAGCGGGAGCCTACAATGAGCAGTTCTTC.

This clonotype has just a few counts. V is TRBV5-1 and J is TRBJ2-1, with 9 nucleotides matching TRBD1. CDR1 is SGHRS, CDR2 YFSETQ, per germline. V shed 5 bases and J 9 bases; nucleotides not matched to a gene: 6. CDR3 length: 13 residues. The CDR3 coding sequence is TGCGCCAGCAGTCTGGGGGGACAGGGTGAGCAGTTCTTC. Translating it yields CASSLGGQGEQFF.

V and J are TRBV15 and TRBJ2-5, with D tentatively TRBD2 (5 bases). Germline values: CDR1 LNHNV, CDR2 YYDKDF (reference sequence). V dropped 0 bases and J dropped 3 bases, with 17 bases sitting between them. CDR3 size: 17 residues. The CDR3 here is CATSRDLGADLKETQYF. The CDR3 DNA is TGTGCCACCAGCAGAGATCTCGGAGCGGACTTGAAAGAGACCCAGTACTTC.

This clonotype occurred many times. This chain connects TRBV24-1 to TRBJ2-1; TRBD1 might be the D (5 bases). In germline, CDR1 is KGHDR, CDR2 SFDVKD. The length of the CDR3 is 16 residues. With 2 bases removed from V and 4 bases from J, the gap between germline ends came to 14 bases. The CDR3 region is CATSDSSADRYNEQFF. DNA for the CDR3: TGTGCCACCAGTGATTCGTCAGCCGACAGATACAATGAGCAGTTCTTC.

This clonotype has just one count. As DNA, the CDR3 is TGTGCCAGCACGGGGGCCCCCAGCGGGAGCACAGATACGCAGTATTTT. Protein sequence: CASTGAPSGSTDTQYF. The gene calls are TRBV7-2 and TRBJ2-3; perhaps D is TRBD1 or TRBD2 (6 bases each). The CDR3 is made up of 16 amino acids. Trimming removed 7 bases from V and 0 bases from J, with 17 bases in between. Germline V gene lookup returns CDR1 SGHTA and CDR2 FQGNSA.

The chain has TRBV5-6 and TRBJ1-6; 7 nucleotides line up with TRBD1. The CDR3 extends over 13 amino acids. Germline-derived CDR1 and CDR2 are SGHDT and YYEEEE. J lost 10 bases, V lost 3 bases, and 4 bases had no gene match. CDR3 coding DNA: TGTGCCAGCAGCTCCACAGGGGCCTCACCCCTCCACTTT. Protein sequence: CASSSTGASPLHF.

The CDR3 here is CASSLEPSDYGYTF. The CDR3 nucleotides are TGCGCCAGCAGCTTGGAGCCCTCAGATTATGGCTACACCTTC. The chain combines TRBV5-1 with TRBJ1-2; D unresolved. The CDR3 contains 14 residues. CDR1 is SGHRS and CDR2 is YFSETQ in the germline V gene. The V end lost 0 bases, the J end lost 5 bases, and 11 bases lay between the germline ends.

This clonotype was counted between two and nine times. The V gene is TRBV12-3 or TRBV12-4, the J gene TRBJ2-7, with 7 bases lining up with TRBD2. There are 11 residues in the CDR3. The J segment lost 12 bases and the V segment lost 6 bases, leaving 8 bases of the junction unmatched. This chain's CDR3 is CASSGWGGMYF. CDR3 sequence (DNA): TGTGCCAGCAGCGGGTGGGGGGGTATGTACTTC.

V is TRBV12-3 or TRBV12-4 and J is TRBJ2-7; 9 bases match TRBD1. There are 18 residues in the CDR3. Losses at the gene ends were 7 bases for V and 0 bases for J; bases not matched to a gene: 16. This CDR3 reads CASTPGQGIAASSYEQYF. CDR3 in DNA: TGTGCCAGCACCCCGGGACAGGGAATCGCGGCGAGCTCCTACGAGCAGTACTTC.

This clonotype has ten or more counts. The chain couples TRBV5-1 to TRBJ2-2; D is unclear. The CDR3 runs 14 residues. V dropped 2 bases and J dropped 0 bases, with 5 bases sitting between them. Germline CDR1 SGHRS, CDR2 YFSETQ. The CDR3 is CASSLGSNTGELFF. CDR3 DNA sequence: TGCGCCAGCAGCTTAGGTTCGAACACCGGGGAGCTGTTTTTT. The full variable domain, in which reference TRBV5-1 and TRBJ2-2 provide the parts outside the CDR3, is KAGVTQTPRYLIKTRGQQVTLSCSPISGHRSVSWYQQTPGQGLQFLFEYFSETQRNKGNFPGRFSGRQFSNSRSEMNVSTLELGDSALYLCASSLGSNTGELFFGEGSRLTVL.

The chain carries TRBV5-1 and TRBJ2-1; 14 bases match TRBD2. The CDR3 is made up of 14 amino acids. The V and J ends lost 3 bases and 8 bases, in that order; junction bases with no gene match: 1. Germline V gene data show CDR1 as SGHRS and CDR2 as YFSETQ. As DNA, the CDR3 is TGCGCCAGCAGCTCGGGACTAGCGGGGGATGAGCAGTTCTTC. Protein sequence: CASSSGLAGDEQFF.

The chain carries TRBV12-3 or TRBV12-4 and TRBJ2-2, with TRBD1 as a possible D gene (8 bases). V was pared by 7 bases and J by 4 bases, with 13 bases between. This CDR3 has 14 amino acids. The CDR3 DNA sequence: TGTGCCAGCACAACAGGGGGGGTCACCGGGGAGCTGTTTTTT. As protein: CASTTGGVTGELFF.

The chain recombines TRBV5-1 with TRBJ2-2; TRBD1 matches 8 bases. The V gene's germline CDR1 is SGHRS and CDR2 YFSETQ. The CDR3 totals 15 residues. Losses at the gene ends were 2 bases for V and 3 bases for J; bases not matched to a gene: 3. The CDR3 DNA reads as TGCGCCAGCAGCTTTCAGGGGGCATACACCGGGGAGCTGTTTTTT. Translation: CASSFQGAYTGELFF. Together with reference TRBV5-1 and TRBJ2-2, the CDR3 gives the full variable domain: KAGVTQTPRYLIKTRGQQVTLSCSPISGHRSVSWYQQTPGQGLQFLFEYFSETQRNKGNFPGRFSGRQFSNSRSEMNVSTLELGDSALYLCASSFQGAYTGELFFGEGSRLTVL.

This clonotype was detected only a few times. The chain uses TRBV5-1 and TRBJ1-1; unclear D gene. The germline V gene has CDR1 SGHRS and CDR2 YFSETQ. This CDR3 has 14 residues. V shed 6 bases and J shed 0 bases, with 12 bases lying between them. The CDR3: CASKTEMMNTEAFF. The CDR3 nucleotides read TGCGCCAGCAAAACAGAGATGATGAACACTGAAGCTTTCTTT.

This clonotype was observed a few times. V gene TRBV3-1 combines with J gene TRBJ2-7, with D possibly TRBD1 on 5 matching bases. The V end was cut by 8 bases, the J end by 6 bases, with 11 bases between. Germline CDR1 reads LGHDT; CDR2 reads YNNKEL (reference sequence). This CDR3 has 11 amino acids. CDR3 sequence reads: CASRGQGEQYF. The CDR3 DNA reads TGTGCCAGCCGAGGTCAGGGCGAGCAGTACTTC.

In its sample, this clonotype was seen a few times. The CDR3 nucleotides read TGTGCCAGCAGCAAAAGGCGGGTCTACGAGCAGTACTTC. Its translation: CASSKRRVYEQYF. V and J are TRBV21-1 and TRBJ2-7; whether TRBD2, the table's D call, matches the DNA was not checked. TRBV21-1 corresponds to a pseudogene. This CDR3 spans 13 amino acids.

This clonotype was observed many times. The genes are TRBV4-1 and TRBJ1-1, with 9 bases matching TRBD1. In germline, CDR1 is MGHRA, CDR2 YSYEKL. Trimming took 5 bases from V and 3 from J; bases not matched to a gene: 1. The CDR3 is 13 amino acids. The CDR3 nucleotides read TGCGCCAGCAGCTGGGACAGGGACACTGAAGCTTTCTTT. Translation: CASSWDRDTEAFF.

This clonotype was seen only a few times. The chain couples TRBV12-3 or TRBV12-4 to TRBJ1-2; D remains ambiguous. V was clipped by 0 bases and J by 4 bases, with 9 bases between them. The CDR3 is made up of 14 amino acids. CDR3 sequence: CASSLARESYGYTF. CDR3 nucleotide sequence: TGTGCCAGCAGTTTAGCCCGGGAATCCTATGGCTACACCTTC.

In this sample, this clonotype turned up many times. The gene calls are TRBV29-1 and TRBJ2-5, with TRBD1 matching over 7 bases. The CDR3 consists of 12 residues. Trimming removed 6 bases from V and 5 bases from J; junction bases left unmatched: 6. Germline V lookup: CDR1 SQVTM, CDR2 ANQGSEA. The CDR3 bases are TGCAGCGTCCTACTACAGGGGGAGACCCAGTACTTC. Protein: CSVLLQGETQYF.

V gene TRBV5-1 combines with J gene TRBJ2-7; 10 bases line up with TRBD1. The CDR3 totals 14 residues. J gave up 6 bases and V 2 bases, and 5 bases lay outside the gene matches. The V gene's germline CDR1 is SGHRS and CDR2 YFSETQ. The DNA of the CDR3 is TGCGCCAGCAGCTTTGCCGGGACAGGGGTCGAGCAGTACTTC. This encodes CASSFAGTGVEQYF.

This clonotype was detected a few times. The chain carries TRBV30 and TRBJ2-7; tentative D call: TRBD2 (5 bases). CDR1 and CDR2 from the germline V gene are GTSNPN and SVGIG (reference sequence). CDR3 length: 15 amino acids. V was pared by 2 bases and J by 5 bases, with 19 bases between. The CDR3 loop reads CAWSRADTLGNEQYF. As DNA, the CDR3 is TGTGCCTGGAGTAGAGCAGATACCCTCGGGAACGAGCAGTACTTC.